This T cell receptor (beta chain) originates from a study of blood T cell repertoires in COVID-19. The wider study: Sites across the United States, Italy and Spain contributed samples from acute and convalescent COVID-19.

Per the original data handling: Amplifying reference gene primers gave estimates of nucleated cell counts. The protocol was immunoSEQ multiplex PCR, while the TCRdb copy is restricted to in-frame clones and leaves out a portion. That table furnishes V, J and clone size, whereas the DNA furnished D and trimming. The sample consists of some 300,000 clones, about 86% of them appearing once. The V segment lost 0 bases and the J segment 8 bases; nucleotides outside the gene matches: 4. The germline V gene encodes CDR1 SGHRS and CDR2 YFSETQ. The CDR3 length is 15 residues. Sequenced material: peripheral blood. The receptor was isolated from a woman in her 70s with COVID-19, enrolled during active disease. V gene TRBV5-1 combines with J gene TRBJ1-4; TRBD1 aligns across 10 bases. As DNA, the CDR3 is TGCGCCAGCAGCTTGGGGGGACAGGGGCGCGAAAAACTGTTTTTT. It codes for CASSLGGQGREKLFF.